This T cell receptor (beta chain) stems from a study of T cell repertoires in aging, cancer and after chemotherapy. Amplification of TCR beta used genomic DNA extracted from peripheral blood. This clonotype was recorded once. A mixed TRB-A/B primer pool amplified rearranged TRB by multiplex touch-down PCR. TCRdb redid the calling of the multiplex PCR reads with MiXCR, one entry per CDR3 protein. The sample yields some 9,300 distinct CDR3 sequences, roughly 40% seen once. The CDR3 sequence is 14 residues long. CDR1 is MNHEY, CDR2 SVGAGI, per germline. V lost 6 bases to trimming and J lost 8 bases; unmatched junction nucleotides: 10.

Sequencing was done on a sample of blood. The chain is built from TRBV6-5 and TRBJ1-2; TRBD1 matches at 9 bases. The clonotype was recovered from a human donor in good health. The DNA for the CDR3 is TGTGCCAGCAGGCCGGACAGGGGAAGGTCGGGCTACACCTTC. This sequence encodes CASRPDRGRSGYTF.